This TCR beta chain stems from a study of T-cell reconstitution after alpha-beta-depleted transplantation in children listed by TCRdb under 2016. Regarding the complete study: T-cell immune reconstitution after TCRalphabeta/CD19-depleted allogeneic hematopoietic cell transplantation in children was quantitatively tracked in the study by means of TCR repertoire profiling.

As regards this clonotype: No cognate antigen has been identified for it. No much larger clone exists at a distance of one base, and base qualities are not known.

The CDR1 and CDR2 encoded by the germline V gene are SGHAT and FQNNGV. V was cut back by 5 bases and J by 4 bases, leaving a gap of 27 bases between them. The CDR3 goes from the cysteine to the phenylalanine over 18 residues. Only CDR3 DNA remains: 54 bases, in frame from the first base. Study-wide conclusions, independent of this receptor: Apparently early alphabetaT-cell count recovery about two months after transplant reportedly relied on only several hundred rapidly expanded clones derived from non-depleted graft cells. The frequencies of hyperexpanded clones fell over the following months, and after one year, T-cell counts and TCRbeta diversity were mostly attributed to newly produced T cells. The high TCRbeta diversity at day 60 in some patients was ascribed to recipient T cells and intrathymic progenitors that had survived conditioning.

The sample's treatment or condition label, decoded: allogeneic hematopoietic cell transplantation with graft depleted of TCRalphabeta T cells and CD19 B cells. The children who served as transplant recipients had been given grafts of TCRalphabeta/CD19-depleted allogeneic hematopoietic cells. Library generation was performed with PCR. Instrument used: Illumina HiSeq 2500. To normalize quantification of the TCRbeta repertoire, the TCR libraries were built with molecular barcoding that relied on unique molecular identifiers. The public reads were reanalyzed by TCRdb: fastp trimming at Q25, MiXCR alignment, in-frame beta chains only. Rows with a matching CDR3 protein are joined into one entry that keeps the most common DNA and genes. Counted in this sample were around 130,000 distinct CDR3 sequences; approximately 8.7% of them appeared once. Jointly, the top ten make up about 24% of the sample.

The sequence is built from TRBV11-2 and TRBJ2-7; matching of 6 bases hints at TRBD1 as the D gene. This sample comprised PBMCs, mostly from graft donor cells, obtained 180 days after TCRalphabeta/CD19-depleted stem cell transplant. This TCR came from a girl less than two years old who had a stem cell transplant for combined immunodeficiency, so the T cells may come from the graft donor. The encoded CDR3 is CASSPGTIFGTPRYEQYF. The nucleotide sequence reads as follows: TGTGCCAGCAGCCCGGGGACGATTTTTGGGACACCAAGATACGAGCAGTACTTC.